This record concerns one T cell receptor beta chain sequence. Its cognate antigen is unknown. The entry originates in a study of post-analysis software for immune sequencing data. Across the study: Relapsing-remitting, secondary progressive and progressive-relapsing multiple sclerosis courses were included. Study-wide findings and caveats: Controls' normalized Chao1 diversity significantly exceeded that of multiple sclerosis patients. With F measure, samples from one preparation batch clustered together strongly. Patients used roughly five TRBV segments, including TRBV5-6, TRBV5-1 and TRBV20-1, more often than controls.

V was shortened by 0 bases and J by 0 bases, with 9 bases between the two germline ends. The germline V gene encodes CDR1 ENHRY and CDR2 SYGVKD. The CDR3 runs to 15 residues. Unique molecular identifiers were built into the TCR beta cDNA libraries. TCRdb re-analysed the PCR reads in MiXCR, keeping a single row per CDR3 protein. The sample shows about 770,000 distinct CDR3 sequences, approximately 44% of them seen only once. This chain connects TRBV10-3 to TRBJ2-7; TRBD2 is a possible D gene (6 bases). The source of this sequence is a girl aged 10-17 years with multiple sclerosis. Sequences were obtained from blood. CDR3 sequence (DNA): TGTGCCATCAGTGAGTCTCGGGAGATCTCCTACGAGCAGTACTTC. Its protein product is CAISESREISYEQYF.